Sequencing of this TCR beta chain was carried out in a study of identical twins. TCRdb re-analysed the 5' RACE reads in MiXCR, keeping a single row per CDR3 protein. Of under 900,000 distinct CDR3 sequences in the sample, 15% to 20% were seen once. With regard to this clonotype: No antigen is known for it.

Regarding the study as a whole: Invariant T cells like MAIT and iNKT could partly confound the zero-insertion analyses. Where beta out-of-frame sequences were concerned, excess twin sharing was weaker.

The germline V gene has CDR1 SNHLY and CDR2 FYNNEI. V was clipped by 3 bases and J by 4 bases; unmatched bases: 8. CDR3 length: 15 residues. The sample was also linked to a second study, of T cells expressing NK-cell markers. As reported in that work: Sorted CD3+CD56+NKG2C+, CD3+CD56+NKG2C- and CD3+CD56-NKG2C+ T-cell subsets were beta-chain profiled. Certain NKG2C+ T cell clones were expanded, and their HCMV specificity remained unclear.

The rearrangement uses TRBV2 and TRBJ2-7; TRBD2 agrees at 8 bases. Sequencing used PBMCs. The sequence was obtained from a woman younger than 30 in good health. CDR3 residues: CASSEGSGAGYEQYF. The CDR3 coding sequence is TGTGCCAGCAGTGAGGGTAGCGGGGCTGGTTACGAGCAGTACTTC.